These T cell receptor beta chains were read from a single sample in a study of blood T cell repertoires in COVID-19. Clones were sequenced by immunoSEQ multiplex PCR, and TCRdb holds only the in-frame ones, with some missing. The sample contains about 270,000 clones, roughly 90% of which appear only once. The sample consisted of peripheral blood. These TCRs come from a middle-aged man with acute or convalescent COVID-19. Each CDR3 is given with its conserved first and last residue. Fields, in order: D gene, V gene, clone size, J gene, CDR3 protein, CDR3 DNA. D genes are given only for firm matches. Size values are once, few and many counts, or a class for expanded clones, and some rows have none.

d_call: NA; v_call: TRBV5-1; clone_size: NA; j_call: TRBJ2-1; cdr3_aa: CASSFRGEEHNEQFF; cdr3_nt: TGCGCCAGCAGCTTCAGGGGGGAGGAACACAATGAGCAGTTCTTC
d_call: NA; v_call: TRBV6-1; clone_size: NA; j_call: TRBJ2-1; cdr3_aa: CASSDPPHHRLNEQFF; cdr3_nt: TGTGCCAGCAGTGACCCACCGCATCACCGACTTAATGAGCAGTTCTTC
d_call: NA; v_call: TRBV11-2; clone_size: NA; j_call: TRBJ2-2; cdr3_aa: CASGQRRTGELFF; cdr3_nt: TGTGCCAGCGGACAGCGTCGCACCGGGGAGCTGTTTTTT
d_call: NA; v_call: TRBV2; clone_size: NA; j_call: TRBJ2-1; cdr3_aa: CASIVGVSSYNEQFF; cdr3_nt: TGTGCCAGCATCGTCGGAGTAAGCTCCTACAATGAGCAGTTCTTC
d_call: NA; v_call: TRBV7-9; clone_size: NA; j_call: TRBJ1-2; cdr3_aa: CASSPRQANRGGYTF; cdr3_nt: TGTGCCAGCAGCCCGAGGCAGGCTAACCGGGGTGGCTACACCTTC
d_call: NA; v_call: TRBV18; clone_size: NA; j_call: TRBJ1-1; cdr3_aa: CASSPRRGGDTEAFF; cdr3_nt: TGTGCCAGCTCACCGAGACGGGGGGGGGACACTGAAGCTTTCTTT
d_call: NA; v_call: TRBV9; clone_size: NA; j_call: TRBJ2-3; cdr3_aa: CASSDGSFLDTQYF; cdr3_nt: TGTGCCAGCAGCGACGGGTCCTTCCTAGATACGCAGTATTTT
d_call: NA; v_call: TRBV6-6; clone_size: NA; j_call: TRBJ2-7; cdr3_aa: CASSRRGYEQYF; cdr3_nt: TGTGCCAGCAGCCGCAGGGGTTACGAGCAGTACTTC
d_call: NA; v_call: TRBV2; clone_size: NA; j_call: TRBJ1-5; cdr3_aa: CASTLADEGPQHF; cdr3_nt: TGTGCCAGCACCCTAGCGGACGAGGGGCCCCAGCATTTT
d_call: TRBD2; v_call: TRBV3-1/TRBV3-2; clone_size: few; j_call: TRBJ2-3; cdr3_aa: CASRPMGLAGRTDTQYF; cdr3_nt: TGTGCCAGCCGCCCAATGGGGCTAGCGGGCCGCACAGATACGCAGTATTTT
d_call: NA; v_call: TRBV6-5; clone_size: NA; j_call: TRBJ1-2; cdr3_aa: CASSYGLGGRNYGYTF; cdr3_nt: TGTGCCAGCAGTTACGGATTGGGGGGGAGAAACTATGGCTACACCTTC
d_call: TRBD1; v_call: TRBV5-1; clone_size: NA; j_call: TRBJ1-1; cdr3_aa: CASSPGTGWDTEAFF; cdr3_nt: TGCGCCAGCAGCCCGGGGACAGGGTGGGACACTGAAGCTTTCTTT
d_call: NA; v_call: TRBV27; clone_size: NA; j_call: TRBJ1-2; cdr3_aa: CASKWDGNPGGPEGYTF; cdr3_nt: TGTGCCAGCAAGTGGGACGGGAACCCCGGGGGACCGGAGGGCTACACCTTC
d_call: TRBD2; v_call: TRBV7-3; clone_size: NA; j_call: TRBJ2-3; cdr3_aa: CASSLYLAGGDTQYF; cdr3_nt: TGTGCCAGCAGCTTATATCTAGCGGGCGGGGATACGCAGTATTTT
d_call: NA; v_call: TRBV2; clone_size: once; j_call: TRBJ1-2; cdr3_aa: CASSELGGYTF; cdr3_nt: TGTGCCAGCAGTGAACTGGGCGGCTACACCTTC
d_call: NA; v_call: TRBV10-3; clone_size: NA; j_call: TRBJ1-1; cdr3_aa: CAIREGTTEAFF; cdr3_nt: TGTGCCATCCGGGAGGGGACCACTGAAGCTTTCTTT
d_call: NA; v_call: TRBV5-5; clone_size: NA; j_call: TRBJ2-7; cdr3_aa: CASSPRDFFFAEQYF; cdr3_nt: TGTGCCAGCAGCCCCCGGGACTTCTTCTTCGCCGAGCAGTACTTC
d_call: TRBD2; v_call: TRBV24-1; clone_size: NA; j_call: TRBJ2-1; cdr3_aa: CATSGGGGVNEQFF; cdr3_nt: TGTGCCACCAGTGGTGGCGGGGGGGTCAATGAGCAGTTCTTC
d_call: NA; v_call: TRBV7-2; clone_size: NA; j_call: TRBJ1-4; cdr3_aa: CASSLAGRVGEKLFF; cdr3_nt: TGTGCCAGCAGCTTAGCAGGCAGGGTGGGGGAAAAACTGTTTTTT
d_call: TRBD2; v_call: TRBV5-5; clone_size: NA; j_call: TRBJ2-1; cdr3_aa: CASSSSLTGGYNEQFF; cdr3_nt: TGTGCCAGCAGCTCTTCCCTCACGGGGGGGTACAATGAGCAGTTCTTC
d_call: NA; v_call: TRBV27; clone_size: NA; j_call: TRBJ2-7; cdr3_aa: CASSLVGGPYEQYF; cdr3_nt: TGTGCCAGCAGCCTCGTCGGGGGGCCCTACGAGCAGTACTTC
d_call: NA; v_call: TRBV5-6; clone_size: NA; j_call: TRBJ1-1; cdr3_aa: CASSSTGLRTEAFF; cdr3_nt: TGTGCCAGCAGCTCTACAGGGCTGCGGACTGAAGCTTTCTTT
d_call: NA; v_call: TRBV5-1; clone_size: NA; j_call: TRBJ1-1; cdr3_aa: CASTLDRGTEAFF; cdr3_nt: TGCGCCAGCACCTTGGATAGGGGCACTGAAGCTTTCTTT
d_call: TRBD2; v_call: TRBV5-1; clone_size: NA; j_call: TRBJ2-3; cdr3_aa: CASSLSLAGNTDTQYF; cdr3_nt: TGCGCCAGCAGCCTTTCCTTAGCGGGTAACACAGATACGCAGTATTTT
d_call: NA; v_call: TRBV4-1; clone_size: NA; j_call: TRBJ2-1; cdr3_aa: CATGGNEQFF; cdr3_nt: TGCGCCACCGGGGGCAATGAGCAGTTCTTC
d_call: TRBD1; v_call: TRBV2; clone_size: once; j_call: TRBJ1-2; cdr3_aa: CASSEDRGRRTWGYTF; cdr3_nt: TGTGCCAGCAGTGAAGACAGGGGAAGGAGAACGTGGGGCTACACCTTC
d_call: TRBD1; v_call: TRBV7-8; clone_size: NA; j_call: TRBJ1-6; cdr3_aa: CASSPYRGSYNSPLHF; cdr3_nt: TGTGCTAGCAGCCCTTACAGGGGATCCTATAATTCACCCCTCCACTTT
d_call: NA; v_call: TRBV7-9; clone_size: NA; j_call: TRBJ1-4; cdr3_aa: CASSLGIETNEKLFF; cdr3_nt: TGTGCCAGCAGCTTAGGAATAGAAACTAATGAAAAACTGTTTTTT
d_call: TRBD2; v_call: TRBV5-4; clone_size: NA; j_call: TRBJ2-5; cdr3_aa: CASSLASGGPRETQYF; cdr3_nt: TGTGCCAGCAGCTTGGCTAGCGGGGGCCCCCGAGAGACCCAGTACTTC
d_call: NA; v_call: TRBV6-2/TRBV6-3; clone_size: NA; j_call: TRBJ1-2; cdr3_aa: CASSYLDKHYRRRYTF; cdr3_nt: TGTGCCAGCAGTTACTTGGATAAGCACTATCGTCGTCGCTACACCTTC
d_call: TRBD2; v_call: TRBV7-9; clone_size: NA; j_call: TRBJ2-1; cdr3_aa: CASSLRGSGEGEQFF; cdr3_nt: TGTGCCAGCAGCCTCAGAGGGAGCGGGGAGGGTGAGCAGTTCTTC
d_call: TRBD1; v_call: TRBV2; clone_size: NA; j_call: TRBJ2-3; cdr3_aa: CASRRGTGADTQYF; cdr3_nt: TGTGCCAGCAGGCGGGGGACAGGGGCAGATACGCAGTATTTT
d_call: TRBD1; v_call: TRBV7-9; clone_size: NA; j_call: TRBJ2-2; cdr3_aa: CASSSRTGGHTGELFF; cdr3_nt: TGTGCCAGCAGCTCAAGGACAGGGGGCCACACCGGGGAGCTGTTTTTT
d_call: TRBD1; v_call: TRBV14; clone_size: NA; j_call: TRBJ2-2; cdr3_aa: CASSPRQGPYTGELFF; cdr3_nt: TGTGCCAGCAGCCCCAGACAGGGGCCGTACACCGGGGAGCTGTTTTTT
d_call: TRBD2; v_call: TRBV27; clone_size: NA; j_call: TRBJ2-1; cdr3_aa: CASRRRESSYNEQFF; cdr3_nt: TGTGCCAGCAGACGGCGGGAGAGCTCCTACAATGAGCAGTTCTTC
d_call: TRBD2; v_call: TRBV29-1; clone_size: NA; j_call: TRBJ2-3; cdr3_aa: CSVRTSGDTDTQYF; cdr3_nt: TGCAGCGTACGGACTAGCGGGGATACAGATACGCAGTATTTT
d_call: TRBD1; v_call: TRBV5-1; clone_size: NA; j_call: TRBJ1-1; cdr3_aa: CASRDSGGRGTEAFF; cdr3_nt: TGCGCCAGCAGGGATTCAGGGGGAAGAGGCACTGAAGCTTTCTTT
d_call: NA; v_call: TRBV4-1; clone_size: NA; j_call: TRBJ2-7; cdr3_aa: CASSQEPGEQYF; cdr3_nt: TGCGCCAGCAGCCAAGAGCCAGGGGAGCAGTACTTC
d_call: TRBD1; v_call: TRBV5-1; clone_size: NA; j_call: TRBJ2-7; cdr3_aa: CASSIDGQGPGEQYF; cdr3_nt: TGCGCCAGCAGCATCGATGGACAGGGCCCTGGCGAGCAGTACTTC
d_call: NA; v_call: TRBV11-2; clone_size: NA; j_call: TRBJ2-7; cdr3_aa: CASSNLLTDEQYF; cdr3_nt: TGTGCCAGCAGCAACCTCTTGACAGACGAGCAGTACTTC
d_call: TRBD1; v_call: TRBV12-3/TRBV12-4; clone_size: NA; j_call: TRBJ1-2; cdr3_aa: CASSLGTGDGYTF; cdr3_nt: TGTGCCAGCAGTTTAGGGACAGGGGATGGCTACACCTTC
d_call: NA; v_call: TRBV5-1; clone_size: NA; j_call: TRBJ1-5; cdr3_aa: CASRPTTAAEQPQHF; cdr3_nt: TGCGCCAGCAGGCCAACTACAGCGGCGGAACAGCCCCAGCATTTT
d_call: NA; v_call: TRBV6-2/TRBV6-3; clone_size: NA; j_call: TRBJ1-2; cdr3_aa: CASSKLQVTRGYTF; cdr3_nt: TGTGCCAGCAGCAAACTACAGGTTACGAGAGGCTACACCTTC
d_call: TRBD2; v_call: TRBV5-1; clone_size: NA; j_call: TRBJ2-5; cdr3_aa: CASSAGDQETQYF; cdr3_nt: TGCGCCAGCAGCGCGGGGGACCAAGAGACCCAGTACTTC
d_call: NA; v_call: TRBV7-3; clone_size: NA; j_call: TRBJ2-1; cdr3_aa: CASSPLGDEQFF; cdr3_nt: TGTGCCAGCAGCCCTCTCGGGGATGAGCAGTTCTTC
d_call: TRBD2; v_call: TRBV4-1; clone_size: NA; j_call: TRBJ2-3; cdr3_aa: CASSQEERGGRDTQYF; cdr3_nt: TGCGCCAGCAGCCAAGAAGAGCGGGGGGGCCGTGATACGCAGTATTTT
d_call: NA; v_call: TRBV10-1; clone_size: NA; j_call: TRBJ2-2; cdr3_aa: CASRTGSNTGELFF; cdr3_nt: TGCGCCAGCAGGACGGGATCGAACACCGGGGAGCTGTTTTTT
d_call: NA; v_call: TRBV5-1; clone_size: NA; j_call: TRBJ2-3; cdr3_aa: CASSLARGGPDTQYF; cdr3_nt: TGCGCCAGCAGCTTGGCCCGCGGGGGCCCAGATACGCAGTATTTT
d_call: TRBD1; v_call: TRBV18; clone_size: once; j_call: TRBJ2-7; cdr3_aa: CASSPFFPGGDEQYF; cdr3_nt: TGTGCCAGCTCACCATTTTTCCCAGGGGGCGACGAGCAGTACTTC
d_call: TRBD2; v_call: TRBV7-2; clone_size: NA; j_call: TRBJ2-2; cdr3_aa: CASSLAWTSFTGELFF; cdr3_nt: TGTGCCAGCAGCTTAGCCTGGACTAGCTTCACCGGGGAGCTGTTTTTT
d_call: NA; v_call: TRBV5-5; clone_size: NA; j_call: TRBJ1-5; cdr3_aa: CASSPGGLYSNQPQHF; cdr3_nt: TGTGCCAGCAGCCCAGGAGGGTTATATAGCAATCAGCCCCAGCATTTT
d_call: NA; v_call: TRBV3-1/TRBV3-2; clone_size: NA; j_call: TRBJ1-1; cdr3_aa: CASSPLSGRNTEAFF; cdr3_nt: TGTGCCAGCAGCCCGCTAAGCGGCCGGAACACTGAAGCTTTCTTT
d_call: NA; v_call: TRBV27; clone_size: once; j_call: TRBJ1-1; cdr3_aa: CASSLYPPGTLGSEAFF; cdr3_nt: TGTGCCAGCAGTTTATACCCCCCCGGGACTTTGGGTTCTGAAGCTTTCTTT